This TCR beta chain was profiled in a study of a mutant IDH1 vaccine in newly diagnosed glioma. Looking at the study overall: Treated patients showed a male proportion of around 62%, a female proportion of about 38%, and a mean age of around 40 years. The earlier regimen, radiotherapy, temozolomide, or both, was most often both.

Measured with immunoSEQ multiplex PCR; TCRdb has only the in-frame clones, and not every one. The sample has tens of thousands of clones, about 73% seen once; the top ten hold approximately 9.1%. Findings and caveats of the study: Detectable vaccine-induced immune responses arose in 93.3% of patients.

Comments on this clone: Its antigen remains unidentified.

CDR3 size: 13 residues. The germline V gene encodes CDR1 SGHTA and CDR2 FQGNSA. V was cut by 2 bases and J by 4 bases, with 6 bases left in between. Time point given: baseline, week 1 (first vaccination visit). The treatment was: pre-vaccination baseline after standard-of-care therapy. Tumors from donors were new WHO grade 3 or 4 IDH1-mutant astrocytomas with ATRX loss. The V call is TRBV7-2, the J call TRBJ1-5; no definite D call. The input for sequencing was PBMCs, taken from a glioma patient treated with radiotherapy, temozolomide or both. This TCR came from a middle-aged man with glioma. Some clones in this sample may be carry-over from other donors' samples. The CDR3 loop reads CASSLSSNQPQHF. In nucleotides, the CDR3 is TGTGCCAGCAGCTTATCATCGAATCAGCCCCAGCATTTT.